Reported below is one TCR beta chain. Its antigen is not yet known. The record has no base qualities; no much larger clone is one base away. The CDR3 holds 14 amino acids from the cysteine to the phenylalanine. Of all the DNA, just the CDR3 is kept, 42 bases in frame from base 1. The germline V gene yields SNHLY for CDR1 and FYNNEI for CDR2. V is cut back by 5 bases and J by 4 bases, with 5 bases in the junction unmatched. This record belongs to a study of blood T cell repertoires in COVID-19 (dated by TCRdb to 2020 to 2021). Context from the whole study: The collaborator samples originated in the United States, Italy and Spain and spanned the acute and convalescent phases of COVID-19. Deeply sampled blood TCRbeta repertoires from subjects exposed to, actively infected with, or recovered from COVID-19 were included in the dataset. The repertoires were made available in a free public database intended to serve as a resource for research on the immune response to SARS-CoV-2. The samples were drawn from two sources: the first 160 participants of the ongoing ImmuneRACE study, and 1,200 or so subjects contributed by 6 global collaborators. The sample metadata nearly always contained a de-identified subject ID, COVID-19 status, age in years and sex. The material from the prospective study consisted of cDNA or gDNA derived from T cells, B-cell-depleted T cells, or PBMCs. Where available, HLA class I and class II types were taken from metadata supplied by the sample provider and were not determined by assay-based typing.

Points the paper makes about the study in general: The quantity of clinical and demographic metadata differed by source and by participant and was supplied without curation.

Each collaborating institution followed its own protocols to collect whole blood in K2EDTA tubes. Collaborator samples were shipped for TCRbeta analysis as frozen whole blood, isolated PBMCs, or DNA extracted from either sample type. TCRbeta CDR3 regions were amplified from genomic DNA by means of the immunoSEQ Assay, a bias-controlled multiplex PCR. The study's processing was this. The number of nucleated cells in each sample was estimated by amplification of reference gene primers within the assay. To quantify the absolute abundance of each unique TCRbeta CDR3 rearrangement, sequence reads were collapsed and filtered. For each sample, productive Simpson clonality was calculated as the square root of Simpson's diversity index across productive rearrangements. Held by TCRdb, this immuneACCESS table contains in-frame sequences only and omits some clones. Under half of the omission traces to an unresolved V gene where checked; the cause of the rest is unknown. For V, J and clone size, that table is used; D and trimming come from the DNA. The sample table shows about 200,000 clones, and 88% are seen once. Approximately 6% of the sample belongs to the ten largest clones.

The chain is encoded by TRBV2 joined to TRBJ1-1, with TRBD1 identical over 9 junction bases. The receptor was derived from a man aged 35 to 55 with active or convalescent COVID-19. Sequenced input: peripheral blood. The CDR3 protein sequence reads: CASSLTGGPTEAFF. The DNA is as follows: TGTGCCAGCAGTTTAACAGGGGGCCCCACTGAAGCTTTCTTT.